This TCR beta chain stems from a study of identical twins. The study's findings and limits: Monozygotic twins shared more out-of-frame TCR alpha than recombination models predicted.

Trimming removed 7 bases at V and 2 bases at J, with 12 bases between. The length of the CDR3 is 13 residues. This clonotype showed up just a few times. As yet, its antigen is unknown. Template switching created a universal primer site, and the cDNA included unique molecular identifiers. TCRdb re-called the 5' RACE reads through MiXCR, storing one row per CDR3 protein. The sample holds some 730,000 distinct CDR3 sequences, 15% to 20% seen once. The same data also contributed to another study, on T cells expressing NK-cell markers.

The chain has TRBV12-3 or TRBV12-4 and TRBJ2-7; D is possibly TRBD1 (6 bases). The sequence was collected from a woman aged 18-29 years in good health. The material sequenced was PBMCs. CDR3 sequence (DNA): TGTGCCAGCACCCGGGACAACGCCTACGAGCAGTACTTC. It translates to CASTRDNAYEQYF.